Listed below are T cell receptor beta chains from one sample, sequenced in a study of metastatic and nonmetastatic thyroid tumors. From the PCR reads, TCRdb re-called clones with MiXCR. The sample lists about 41,000 clones; more than 20% were seen once. Sequenced sample: tumor tissue. The source is a female donor with papillary thyroid cancer or a benign thyroid nodule (not recorded which). Some clones in this sample may be carry-over from other donors' samples. The CDR3 runs from the conserved cysteine through the conserved F or W. The D gene is left open where the match is weak. Size is omitted from some rows. Given values are once, few, many or a class for expanded clones.

D: .
V: TRBV28
J: TRBJ2-7
size: few
CDR3: CASLSGMGTDPYEQYF
DNA: TGTGCCAGCCTTTCGGGCATGGGGACTGATCCCTACGAGCAGTACTTC

D: .
V: TRBV5-1
J: TRBJ1-2
size: once
CDR3: CASSLGDVNYGYTF
DNA: TGCGCCAGCAGCTTGGGGGACGTCAACTATGGCTACACCTTC

D: TRBD2
V: TRBV12-3/TRBV12-4
J: TRBJ2-1
size: few
CDR3: CASSHTSGSYNEQFF
DNA: TGTGCCAGCAGTCACACTAGCGGGAGTTACAATGAGCAGTTCTTC

D: .
V: TRBV6-5
J: TRBJ2-7
size: few
CDR3: CASSYFYEQYF
DNA: TGTGCCAGCAGTTACTTCTACGAGCAGTACTTC

D: TRBD1
V: TRBV11-3
J: TRBJ2-6
size: .
CDR3: CASSQGDSGANVLTF
DNA: TGTGCCAGCAGCCAGGGGGACTCTGGGGCCAACGTCCTGACTTTC

D: .
V: TRBV11-2
J: TRBJ2-1
size: .
CDR3: CASSLDKAGWVYNEQFF
DNA: TGTGCCAGCAGCTTAGATAAAGCGGGCTGGGTTTACAATGAGCAGTTCTTC

D: TRBD1
V: TRBV11-1
J: TRBJ2-7
size: .
CDR3: CASSLGRDRGFYEQYF
DNA: TGTGCCAGCAGCTTAGGGAGGGACAGGGGCTTCTACGAGCAGTACTTC

D: .
V: TRBV2
J: TRBJ1-3
size: many
CDR3: CASKSSGNTIYF
DNA: TGTGCCAGCAAAAGCTCTGGAAACACCATATATTTT

D: .
V: TRBV12-3/TRBV12-4
J: TRBJ1-6
size: few
CDR3: CASSFFRRTPLHF
DNA: TGTGCCAGCAGTTTCTTCAGGCGGACACCCCTCCACTTT

D: .
V: TRBV10-3
J: TRBJ2-3
size: many
CDR3: CAISLGGMSTDTQYF
DNA: TGTGCCATCAGCCTAGGGGGAATGAGCACAGATACGCAGTATTTT

D: .
V: TRBV11-2
J: TRBJ2-7
size: few
CDR3: CASSPGYGLGTAYEQYF
DNA: TGTGCCAGCAGCCCCGGCTACGGCTTGGGGACTGCCTACGAGCAGTACTTC

D: .
V: TRBV6-5
J: TRBJ2-7
size: few
CDR3: CASSYGLNYEQYF
DNA: TGTGCCAGTAGTTATGGCCTGAACTACGAGCAGTACTTC

D: TRBD1
V: TRBV27
J: TRBJ1-2
size: few
CDR3: CAISPMGGGGCYTF
DNA: TGTGCCATCAGTCCCATGGGAGGGGGCGGTTGCTACACCTTC

D: TRBD1
V: TRBV7-9
J: TRBJ1-1
size: many
CDR3: CASSKTGGTEAFF
DNA: TGTGCCAGCAGCAAGACAGGGGGCACTGAAGCTTTCTTT

D: .
V: TRBV6-2/TRBV6-3
J: TRBJ1-1
size: many
CDR3: CASSPTENTEAFF
DNA: TGTGCCAGCAGCCCCACAGAGAACACTGAAGCTTTCTTT

D: .
V: TRBV5-1
J: TRBJ1-2
size: many
CDR3: CASSDRATYGYTF
DNA: TGCGCCAGCAGTGATCGGGCTACTTATGGCTACACCTTC

D: TRBD2
V: TRBV5-5
J: TRBJ2-7
size: many
CDR3: CASTAAGVLEQYF
DNA: TGTGCCAGCACCGCGGCGGGAGTTTTGGAGCAGTACTTC

D: TRBD1
V: TRBV19
J: TRBJ2-7
size: few
CDR3: CASSHPGQESYEQYF
DNA: TGTGCCAGTAGTCACCCGGGACAGGAGTCCTACGAGCAGTACTTC

D: .
V: TRBV5-1
J: TRBJ2-1
size: many
CDR3: CASSLSSDEQFF
DNA: TGCGCCAGCAGCTTGTCTAGCGATGAGCAGTTCTTC

D: TRBD2
V: TRBV20-1
J: TRBJ2-1
size: few
CDR3: CSARDEAGEFSNEQFF
DNA: TGCAGTGCTAGAGATGAAGCGGGAGAATTTAGCAATGAGCAGTTCTTC

D: TRBD2
V: TRBV3-1
J: TRBJ2-5
size: many
CDR3: CASNRGGIETQYF
DNA: TGTGCCAGCAACCGGGGGGGCATTGAGACCCAGTACTTC

D: .
V: TRBV2
J: TRBJ2-2
size: many
CDR3: CASSVGNTGELFF
DNA: TGTGCCAGCAGTGTAGGGAACACCGGGGAGCTGTTTTTT

D: TRBD1
V: TRBV30
J: TRBJ1-2
size: .
CDR3: CAWSVDRGRGWTF
DNA: TGTGCCTGGAGTGTAGACAGGGGGCGAGGTTGGACCTTC

D: TRBD2
V: TRBV12-3/TRBV12-4
J: TRBJ2-1
size: .
CDR3: CASIGDRGTTSGRDEQFF
DNA: TGTGCCAGCATAGGCGATAGAGGGACGACTAGCGGGAGGGATGAGCAGTTCTTC

D: .
V: TRBV6-4
J: TRBJ2-2
size: few
CDR3: CASSDSLSGDTGELFF
DNA: TGTGCCAGCAGTGACTCGTTGAGCGGAGACACCGGGGAGCTGTTTTTT

D: .
V: TRBV7-2
J: TRBJ2-5
size: many
CDR3: CASSYPPGRGWETQYF
DNA: TGTGCCAGCAGCTACCCCCCAGGACGGGGGTGGGAGACCCAGTACTTC

D: .
V: TRBV15
J: TRBJ2-7
size: few
CDR3: CATSRESPGTYEEQYF
DNA: TGTGCCACCAGCAGAGAATCCCCGGGGACCTATGAAGAGCAGTACTTC

D: TRBD2
V: TRBV10-1
J: TRBJ2-3
size: .
CDR3: CASCGLAGGTDTQYF
DNA: TGCGCCAGCTGTGGACTAGCGGGAGGAACAGATACGCAGTATTTT

D: .
V: TRBV20-1
J: TRBJ2-7
size: .
CDR3: CSARASVETYEQYF
DNA: TGCAGTGCTAGAGCTAGCGTGGAGACCTACGAGCAGTACTTC

D: TRBD1
V: TRBV6-1
J: TRBJ2-1
size: .
CDR3: CASRRGQGAYNEQFF
DNA: TGTGCCAGCAGACGAGGACAGGGGGCTTACAATGAGCAGTTCTTC

D: .
V: TRBV19
J: TRBJ2-2
size: few
CDR3: CASSIAGNTGELFF
DNA: TGTGCCAGTAGTATAGCAGGGAACACCGGGGAGCTGTTTTTT

D: .
V: TRBV20-1
J: TRBJ1-5
size: .
CDR3: CSARDREMGSQPQHF
DNA: TGCAGTGCTAGAGACAGGGAAATGGGTAGTCAGCCCCAGCATTTT

D: TRBD1
V: TRBV20-1
J: TRBJ1-1
size: .
CDR3: CGATGARTEAFF
DNA: TGCGGTGCTACAGGGGCGAGGACTGAAGCTTTCTTT

D: .
V: TRBV6-2/TRBV6-3
J: TRBJ2-6
size: many
CDR3: CASSYSGEGANVLTF
DNA: TGTGCCAGCAGTTACTCAGGGGAAGGGGCCAACGTCCTGACTTTC

D: TRBD1
V: TRBV19
J: TRBJ2-6
size: many
CDR3: CASRQGNSGANVLTF
DNA: TGTGCCAGTCGACAGGGGAACTCTGGGGCCAACGTCCTGACTTTC

D: TRBD2
V: TRBV30
J: TRBJ2-2
size: many
CDR3: CAWSVWTSGGAGPGELFF
DNA: TGTGCCTGGAGTGTATGGACTAGCGGGGGGGCGGGCCCCGGGGAGCTGTTTTTT

D: .
V: TRBV11-1
J: TRBJ2-2
size: many
CDR3: CASSPFFSANTGELFF
DNA: TGTGCCAGCAGCCCCTTTTTTAGCGCGAACACCGGGGAGCTGTTTTTT

D: TRBD2
V: TRBV18
J: TRBJ2-7
size: .
CDR3: CASSGTSGAYEQYF
DNA: TGTGCCAGCTCAGGGACTAGCGGAGCCTACGAGCAGTACTTC

D: TRBD1
V: TRBV2
J: TRBJ1-1
size: many
CDR3: CASSGDRVGAFF
DNA: TGTGCCAGCAGTGGGGACAGGGTGGGAGCTTTCTTT

D: TRBD1
V: TRBV9
J: TRBJ2-2
size: many
CDR3: CASIPLRTGENTGELFF
DNA: TGTGCCAGCATACCACTTAGGACAGGGGAGAACACCGGGGAGCTGTTTTTT

D: .
V: TRBV6-1
J: TRBJ2-1
size: .
CDR3: CASSEGTTSYNEQFF
DNA: TGTGCCAGCAGTGAAGGGACTACCTCCTACAATGAGCAGTTCTTC